The next 21 T cell receptor beta chains were all read from a single sample in a study of T-cell memory formation after mild COVID-19. TCRdb called the 5' RACE reads again in MiXCR, with one record for every CDR3 protein. In the table there are a few hundred thousand distinct CDR3 sequences, around 15% of which are singletons. Sequencing was carried out using PBMCs or a T cell subset sorted from them (not recorded which). The receptor set was obtained from a man between 18 and 35 years old who had mild COVID-19 (a few samples of this study predate the infection). Cell type and time point are not known.

This clonotype showed up just a few times. One end of the junction fails to match germline, which may point to a read error. The genes are TRBV29-1 and TRBJ2-5, with D uncertain. The germline V gene has CDR1 SQVTM and CDR2 ANQGSEA. CDR3 length: 13 amino acids. CDR3 bases: TGCAGCGTTGAATTGGTCGGGCAAGGGACCCAGTACTTC. Amino acids: CSVELVGQGTQYF.

The chain recombines TRBV4-3 with TRBJ2-3; unclear D gene. The CDR3 spans 13 residues. Trimming removed 0 bases from V and 7 bases from J, with 8 bases in between. From germline, CDR1 is LGHNA and CDR2 YSLEER. The CDR3 sequence: CASSQEIPNTQYF. The CDR3 DNA is TGCGCCAGCAGCCAAGAGATCCCAAATACGCAGTATTTT.

The V call is TRBV18, the J call TRBJ1-4; the match to TRBD1 covers 7 bases. Germline V gene lookup returns CDR1 KGHSH and CDR2 LQKENI. V dropped 0 bases and J dropped 5; count of bases not matched to a gene: 3. This CDR3 spans 15 amino acids. The CDR3: CASSPPQGQNEKLFF. In nucleotides, the CDR3 is TGTGCCAGCTCACCACCACAGGGGCAAAATGAAAAACTGTTTTTT. The full variable domain, completed using reference TRBV18 and TRBJ1-4, is NAGVMQNPRHLVRRRGQEARLRCSPMKGHSHVYWYRQLPEEGLKFMVYLQKENIIDESGMPKERFSAEFPKEGPSILRIQQVVRGDSAAYFCASSPPQGQNEKLFFGSGTQLSVL.

The chain couples TRBV7-8 to TRBJ2-7; D is possibly TRBD1 (6 bases). The germline CDR1 and CDR2 sequences are SGHVS and FQNEAQ. Trimming took off 6 bases at V and 0 bases at J, with 12 bases between the two ends. CDR3 length: 14 residues. This chain's CDR3 is CASRDQQGSYEQYF. The CDR3 DNA follows: TGTGCCAGCAGAGACCAACAGGGCTCCTACGAGCAGTACTTC.

The chain recombines TRBV3-1 with TRBJ2-5, with D possibly matching TRBD2 (6 bases). CDR3 size: 14 residues. V lost 1 base and J 5 bases, leaving 11 bases between the germline ends. Germline V gene data show CDR1 as LGHDT and CDR2 as YNNKEL (reference sequence). DNA for the CDR3: TGTGCCAGCAGCCAAGCGGCGGGAACGGAGACCCAGTACTTC. Its protein product is CASSQAAGTETQYF.

The chain combines TRBV29-1 with TRBJ1-1; no clear D gene. Trimming stripped 4 bases from V and 2 bases from J, with 11 bases between. Germline-derived CDR1 and CDR2 are SQVTM and ANQGSEA. This CDR3 is built from 13 residues. CDR3 DNA sequence: TGCAGCGTTGCCCGGGTTGACAACACTGAAGCTTTCTTT. Translating gives CSVARVDNTEAFF.

This clonotype occurred a few times. The rearrangement links TRBV29-1 to TRBJ1-2; 10 nucleotides match TRBD1. This CDR3 has 13 residues. The germline CDR1 and CDR2 sequences are SQVTM and ANQGSEA. Losses at the gene ends were 2 bases for V and 13 bases for J; bases not matched to a gene: 10. CDR3 coding DNA: TGCAGCGTTGAACTCCGGGACAGGGGTTATTTCACCTTC. It codes for CSVELRDRGYFTF.

The chain links TRBV7-9 to TRBJ2-5; D not certain. Germline-derived CDR1 and CDR2 are SEHNR and FQNEAQ (reference sequence). V gave up 1 base and J gave up 5 bases, with 8 bases separating them. The CDR3 has 13 residues. The CDR3 loop is CASSLENEETQYF. The CDR3 DNA sequence: TGTGCCAGCAGCTTAGAGAACGAGGAGACCCAGTACTTC.

The chain employs TRBV6-5 and TRBJ2-1; weak D call: TRBD2 (6 bases). CDR3 length: 11 amino acids. Trimming took off 7 bases at V and 6 bases at J, with 7 bases between the two ends. Germline V gene lookup returns CDR1 MNHEY and CDR2 SVGAGI. The CDR3 loop reads CASNSGNEQFF. In nucleotides, the CDR3 is TGTGCCAGCAATAGCGGCAATGAGCAGTTCTTC.

The chain recombines TRBV28 with TRBJ2-5, with TRBD2 identical over 8 bases. Germline V CDR1 and CDR2: MDHEN, SYDVKM. The junction had 9 bases not matched to a gene; V was cut back by 1 base and J by 2 bases. The CDR3 sequence is 17 residues long. For the CDR3, the DNA is TGTGCCAGCAGTTTATCATCCAGCGGGGGCGATCAAGAGACCCAGTACTTC. Translating it yields CASSLSSSGGDQETQYF.

This clonotype was found many times. CDR3: CASSFTSSYEQYV. CDR3 DNA sequence: TGTGCCAGCAGCTTTACCTCATCCTACGAGCAGTACGTC. The chain joins TRBV7-2 to TRBJ2-7; D is uncertain. CDR1 is SGHTA and CDR2 is FQGNSA in the germline V gene. This CDR3 spans 13 amino acids. V was trimmed by 3 bases and J by 1 base, leaving 7 bases between them.

The chain uses TRBV7-8 and TRBJ1-2; 9 bases match TRBD1. The ends lost 5 bases at V and 3 bases at J; junction bases unmatched: 4. The CDR3 totals 14 residues. Germline V gives CDR1 SGHVS, CDR2 FQNEAQ. CDR3 in amino acids: CASSRRQGDYGYTF. The CDR3 DNA sequence: TGTGCCAGCAGCAGACGACAGGGGGACTATGGCTACACCTTC.

The chain is built from TRBV15 and TRBJ1-6, with TRBD1 matching over 9 bases. In germline, CDR1 is LNHNV, CDR2 YYDKDF (reference sequence). This CDR3 region has 15 residues. With V trimmed by 0 bases and J by 9 bases, 3 bases remained unmatched. The CDR3 region is CATSRDGQGSSPLHF. Here the CDR3 DNA reads TGTGCCACCAGCAGAGATGGACAGGGGAGTTCACCCCTCCACTTT. Supplemented by reference TRBV15 and TRBJ1-6, the full variable domain reads DAMVIQNPRYQVTQFGKPVTLSCSQTLNHNVMYWYQQKSSQAPKLLFHYYDKDFNNEADTPDNFQSRRPNTSFCFLDIRSPGLGDTAMYLCATSRDGQGSSPLHFGNGTRLTVT.

The table lists this clonotype with a few counts. V usage is TRBV28 and J usage is TRBJ1-1; possible D gene TRBD1, 5 bases. This CDR3 has 12 residues. V shed 2 bases and J shed 11 bases, with 12 bases lying between them. The germline V gene encodes CDR1 MDHEN and CDR2 SYDVKM. The CDR3 region is CASSLPRADAFF. Here the CDR3 DNA reads TGTGCCAGCAGTTTACCCAGGGCAGACGCTTTCTTT.

The chain employs TRBV6-2 or TRBV6-3 and TRBJ2-4; 13 bases map to TRBD2. The germline gives CDR1 MNHEY, CDR2 SVGEGT. The CDR3 runs 16 residues. The ends lost 4 bases at V and 8 bases at J; junction bases unmatched: 8. The CDR3 DNA follows: TGTGCCAGCAGTTCGACTAGCGGGGGGCCCGGAGACATTCAGTACTTC. Its protein product is CASSSTSGGPGDIQYF.

The DNA for the CDR3 is TGCGCCAGCAGTCCCTTTTGGGATTTCAATGAGCAGTTCTTC. It translates to CASSPFWDFNEQFF. The chain couples TRBV5-1 to TRBJ2-1; D call uncertain. Per germline, CDR1 SGHRS and CDR2 YFSETQ. Trimming cost V 5 bases and J 6 bases, with 15 bases left between them. The CDR3 totals 14 residues.

In this sample, this clonotype turned up a few times. The genes are TRBV4-3 and TRBJ2-1; no firm D call. The CDR3 spans 13 residues. The ends were cut back, 0 bases at V and 5 bases at J, with 5 bases in the middle. CDR1 and CDR2 from the germline V gene are LGHNA and YSLEER. The CDR3 loop is CASSQDYHNEQFF. The DNA of the CDR3 is TGCGCCAGCAGCCAAGATTACCACAATGAGCAGTTCTTC.

This clonotype was seen only once. V is TRBV3-1 and J is TRBJ2-1, with 10 bases that match TRBD2. Losses at the gene ends were 2 bases for V and 5 bases for J; bases not matched to a gene: 3. CDR1 and CDR2 from the germline V gene are LGHDT and YNNKEL (reference sequence). The CDR3 contains 15 residues. The CDR3 here is CASSQLAGANNEQFF. The CDR3, as DNA: TGTGCCAGCAGCCAACTAGCGGGGGCCAACAATGAGCAGTTCTTC.

This clonotype was seen only a few times. V and J are TRBV7-9 and TRBJ1-5; TRBD1 matches 9 bases. J lost 7 bases, V lost 5 bases, and 6 bases had no gene match. The CDR3 extends over 14 amino acids. CDR1 and CDR2 from the germline V gene are SEHNR and FQNEAQ (reference sequence). The CDR3 is CASSPGTGWQPQHF. In nucleotides, the CDR3 is TGTGCCAGCAGCCCTGGGACAGGGTGGCAGCCCCAGCATTTT.

CDR3 in DNA: TGTGCCAGCAGCCCCGTTGATAGCGGGGGGGAGTTCACAGATACGCAGTATTTT. Its translation is CASSPVDSGGEFTDTQYF. The chain recombines TRBV7-6 with TRBJ2-3; TRBD2 matches at 11 bases. Germline CDR1 is SGHVS and CDR2 is FNYEAQ. CDR3 length equals 18 residues. V dropped 5 bases and J dropped 2; count of bases not matched to a gene: 12.

The rearrangement uses TRBV7-2 and TRBJ2-5; D is unclear. The V end lost 3 bases, the J end lost 4 bases, and 12 bases lay between the germline ends. The CDR3 length is 14 residues. CDR1 and CDR2 from the germline V gene are SGHTA and FQGNSA. In DNA form, the CDR3 reads TGTGCCAGCAGCTTCGTGGCAGATTTAGAGACCCAGTACTTC. This encodes CASSFVADLETQYF.